This T cell receptor (beta chain) comes out of a study of blood T cells in healthy people across ages (dated by TCRdb to the mid-2010s). Some background on the complete study: In model experiments, template switching captured roughly one uniquely barcoded TCR beta cDNA molecule for every two T cells. The study measured age-related changes in TCR beta repertoire diversity using deep sequencing normalized with unique cDNA molecular identifiers. Donors were grouped into four age groups: young (average approximately 16 years), middle-aged (39), aged (around 60) and long-lived (just over 80). To avoid experimental bias, donors of different ages were spread randomly across the sequencing lanes. Using the same blood draw, the study looked at two additional independent replicas of 1 million unique cDNA reads for two donors, one aged 18 to 30 and the other aged 80 or older. Beyond this particular receptor, the publication reports: Because profiling used bulk unsorted PBMCs, naive and antigen-experienced compartments could not be compared conclusively. Because the CMV infection status of the donors was unknown, age-related changes in expanded clonotypes may potentially have been confounded. There was a strong correlation between observed TCR beta diversity and the percentage of naive T cells measured by flow cytometry. Estimates of total diversity based on one million sequenced T cells were considered lower bounds and underestimates. Compared with the aged group, the long-lived group had more naive CD4+ T cells, fewer expanded clones and increased TCR diversity, a pattern suggesting age selection. As age increased, observed TCR beta diversity per million T cells dropped in a roughly linear way, and a significant reduction was already evident by age about 40.

The library was made by 5' RACE. TCRdb lists the instrument as Illumina HiSeq 2500. A second PCR of 7 to 11 cycles was performed with a sample-barcoded 5' primer and a J-beta primer mix. Each TCR beta cDNA molecule received a unique molecular identifier from a template-switch 5' adaptor carrying 12 random nucleotides. Each sample yielded at least 2.5 million CDR3-containing paired-end reads. First-strand cDNA synthesis was performed from all RNA using the Mint cDNA synthesis kit, with priming by a TRBC-specific oligonucleotide. After uracil-DNA glycosylase treatment, a first 18-cycle PCR used universal primers M1SS and BC2_uni_R on all cDNA. The published analysis was carried out like this. For normalization, 1 million high-quality reads were randomly selected from each sample, with every read carrying a distinct molecular identifier. Instead of being binned into consensus sequences, reads that shared molecular identifiers were thrown out. CDR3 identification, clonotype clustering and error correction used MiTCR with a Q25 quality threshold and the strictest error-elimination algorithm. A nonparametric unseen species model with Euler transformation was used to estimate a lower bound on total TCR beta diversity. The public reads were reanalyzed by TCRdb: fastp trimming at Q25, MiXCR alignment, in-frame beta chains only. All rows with the same CDR3 protein become a single entry with the most common DNA and genes. The V and J calls and clone size are TCRdb's, not the authors'. Present in this sample are roughly 1,500,000 distinct CDR3 sequences, 42% of which were seen just once. The ten largest account for roughly 7.9% of the sample.

As for this clonotype: The target of this receptor is not known. The sample holds no much larger clone one base away, and base qualities are not on file.

The donors were roughly 39 Caucasian individuals from Russia, aged 6 to 90 years, who were systemically healthy. Each donor gave ten milliliters of peripheral blood, collected into EDTA-treated Vacutainer tubes. Ficoll-Paque density-gradient centrifugation was used to isolate PBMCs, with at least 7 million per sample. Total RNA, at least 6 micrograms per sample, was extracted from PBMCs with Trizol reagent. Naive CD45RAhigh/CD27high T cell percentages were measured by flow cytometry on a PBMC aliquot from every donor. This receptor was taken from a woman between 18 and 30 years old in good health. Input material: blood.

The nucleotide sequence reads as follows: TGTGCCAGCAGTTCGCCGGGACTAGCGGGTTTCGAGCAGTACTTC. It is translated as CASSSPGLAGFEQYF. The rearranged chain carries TRBV6-5 and TRBJ2-7; 12 of the junction bases match TRBD2. CDR1 MNHEY and CDR2 SVGAGI were looked up in the germline V gene. The CDR3 runs 15 amino acids, cysteine and phenylalanine included. Here the CDR3 DNA is all that survives: 45 bases in frame from base 1. V is cut back by 4 bases and J by 6 bases, with 7 bases in the junction unmatched.